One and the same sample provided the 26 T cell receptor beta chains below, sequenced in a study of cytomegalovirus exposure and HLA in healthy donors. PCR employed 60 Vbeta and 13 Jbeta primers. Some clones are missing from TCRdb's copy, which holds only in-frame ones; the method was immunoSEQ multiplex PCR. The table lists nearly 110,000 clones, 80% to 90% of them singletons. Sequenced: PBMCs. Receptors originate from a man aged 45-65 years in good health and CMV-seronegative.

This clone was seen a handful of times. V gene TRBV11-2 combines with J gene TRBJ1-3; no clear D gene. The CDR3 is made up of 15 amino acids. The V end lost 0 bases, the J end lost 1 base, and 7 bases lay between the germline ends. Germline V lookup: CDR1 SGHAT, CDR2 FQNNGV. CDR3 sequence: CASSLDPVSGNTIYF. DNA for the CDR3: TGTGCCAGCAGCTTAGATCCCGTGTCTGGAAACACCATATATTTT.

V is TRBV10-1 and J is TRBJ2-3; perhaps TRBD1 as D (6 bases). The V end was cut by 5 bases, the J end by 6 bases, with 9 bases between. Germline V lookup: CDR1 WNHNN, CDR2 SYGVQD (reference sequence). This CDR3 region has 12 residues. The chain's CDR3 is CASSRTGDTQYF. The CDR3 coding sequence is TGCGCCAGCAGTCGAACAGGGGATACGCAGTATTTT.

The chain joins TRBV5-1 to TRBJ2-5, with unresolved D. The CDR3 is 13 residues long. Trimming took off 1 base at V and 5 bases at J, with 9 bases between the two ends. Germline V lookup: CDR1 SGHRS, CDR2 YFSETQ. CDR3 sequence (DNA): TGCGCCAGCAGCTTGAATGTTCTGGAGACCCAGTACTTC. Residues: CASSLNVLETQYF.

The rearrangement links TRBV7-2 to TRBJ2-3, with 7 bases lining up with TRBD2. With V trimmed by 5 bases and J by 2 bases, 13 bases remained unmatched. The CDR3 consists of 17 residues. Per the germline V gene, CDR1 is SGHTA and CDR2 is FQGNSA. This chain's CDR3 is CASSPRKLARATDTQYF. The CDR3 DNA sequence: TGTGCCAGCAGCCCCCGGAAACTAGCGAGGGCCACAGATACGCAGTATTTT.

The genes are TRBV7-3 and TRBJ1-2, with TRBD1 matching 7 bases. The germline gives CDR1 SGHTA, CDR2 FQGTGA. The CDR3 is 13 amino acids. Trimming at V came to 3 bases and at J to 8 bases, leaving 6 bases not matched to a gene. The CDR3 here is CASSFRQGRGYTF. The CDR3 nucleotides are TGTGCCAGCAGCTTTCGACAGGGTCGGGGCTACACCTTC.

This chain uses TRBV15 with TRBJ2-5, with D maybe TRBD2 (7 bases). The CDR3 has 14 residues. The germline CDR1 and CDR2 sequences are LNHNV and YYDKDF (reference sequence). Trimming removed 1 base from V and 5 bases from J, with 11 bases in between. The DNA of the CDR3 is TGTGCCACCAGCAGAGGGGAGGGGGGGGAGACCCAGTACTTC. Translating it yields CATSRGEGGETQYF.

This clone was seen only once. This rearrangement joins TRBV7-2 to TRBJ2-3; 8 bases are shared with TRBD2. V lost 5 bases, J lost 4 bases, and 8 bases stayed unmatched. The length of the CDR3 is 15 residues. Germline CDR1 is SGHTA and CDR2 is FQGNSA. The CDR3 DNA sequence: TGTGCCAGCAGCGACGCGGGGGGCCTTTCAGATACGCAGTATTTT. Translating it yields CASSDAGGLSDTQYF.

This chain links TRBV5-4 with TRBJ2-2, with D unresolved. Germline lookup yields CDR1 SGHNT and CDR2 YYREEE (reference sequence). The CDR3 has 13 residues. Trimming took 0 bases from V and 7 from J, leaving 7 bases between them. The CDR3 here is CASSLARFGELFF. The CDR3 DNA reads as TGTGCCAGCAGCTTGGCCCGGTTCGGGGAGCTGTTTTTT. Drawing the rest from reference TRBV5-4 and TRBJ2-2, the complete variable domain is ETGVTQSPTHLIKTRGQQVTLRCSSQSGHNTVSWYQQALGQGPQFIFQYYREEENGRGNFPPRFSGLQFPNYSSELNVNALELDDSALYLCASSLARFGELFFGEGSRLTVL.

Written as DNA, the CDR3 is TGTGCCAGCAGCCCCTCGGTAGCCAAAAACATTCAGTACTTC. Its translation is CASSPSVAKNIQYF. This chain links TRBV7-2 with TRBJ2-4; no firm D call. From germline, CDR1 is SGHTA and CDR2 FQGNSA. There are 14 residues in the CDR3. The V end was cut by 5 bases, the J end by 0 bases, with 8 bases between. Using reference TRBV7-2 and TRBJ2-4 for the parts outside the CDR3, the full variable domain is GAGVSQSPSNKVTEKGKDVELRCDPISGHTALYWYRQSLGQGLEFLIYFQGNSAPDKSGLPSDRFSAERTGGSVSTLTIQRTQQEDSAVYLCASSPSVAKNIQYFGAGTRLSVL.

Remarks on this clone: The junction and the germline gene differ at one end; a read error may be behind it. CDR3 in DNA: TGTGCCAGCAGCCCACTCAGGGAAGGTGGGACTGGAGCTTTCTTT. Translating it yields CASSPLREGGTGAFF. The chain is built from TRBV5-6 and TRBJ1-1; D may be TRBD1 (5 bases). CDR1 is SGHDT and CDR2 is YYEEEE in the germline V gene. CDR3 length: 15 residues.

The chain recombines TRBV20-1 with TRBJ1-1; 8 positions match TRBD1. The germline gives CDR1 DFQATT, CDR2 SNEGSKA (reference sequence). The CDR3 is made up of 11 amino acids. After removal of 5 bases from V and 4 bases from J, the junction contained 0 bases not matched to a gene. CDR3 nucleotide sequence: TGCAGTGCTGACAGGGGCACTGAAGCTTTCTTT. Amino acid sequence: CSADRGTEAFF.

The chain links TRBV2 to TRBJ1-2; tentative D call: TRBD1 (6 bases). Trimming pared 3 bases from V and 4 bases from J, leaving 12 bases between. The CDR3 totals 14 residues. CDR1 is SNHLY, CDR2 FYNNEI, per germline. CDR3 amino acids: CASSDAGQTYGYTF. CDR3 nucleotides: TGTGCCAGCAGTGATGCTGGACAGACCTATGGCTACACCTTC.

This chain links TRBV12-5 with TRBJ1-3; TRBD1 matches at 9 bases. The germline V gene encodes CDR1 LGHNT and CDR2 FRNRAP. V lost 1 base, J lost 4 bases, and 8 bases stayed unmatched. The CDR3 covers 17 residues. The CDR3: CASGLALEGTGGNTIYF. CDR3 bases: TGTGCTAGTGGTTTGGCCCTAGAAGGGACAGGGGGAAACACCATATATTTT. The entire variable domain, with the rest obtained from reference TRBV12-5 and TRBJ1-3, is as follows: DARVTQTPRHKVTEMGQEVTMRCQPILGHNTVFWYRQTMMQGLELLAYFRNRAPLDDSGMPKDRFSAEMPDATLATLKIQPSEPRDSAVYFCASGLALEGTGGNTIYFGEGSWLTVV.

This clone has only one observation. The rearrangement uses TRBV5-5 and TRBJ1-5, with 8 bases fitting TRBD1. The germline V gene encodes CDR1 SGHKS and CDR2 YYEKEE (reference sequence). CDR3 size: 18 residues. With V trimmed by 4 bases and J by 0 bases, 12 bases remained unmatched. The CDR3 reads CASSPEGQAANSNQPQHF. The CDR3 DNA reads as TGTGCCAGCAGCCCGGAGGGACAGGCCGCTAATAGCAATCAGCCCCAGCATTTT.

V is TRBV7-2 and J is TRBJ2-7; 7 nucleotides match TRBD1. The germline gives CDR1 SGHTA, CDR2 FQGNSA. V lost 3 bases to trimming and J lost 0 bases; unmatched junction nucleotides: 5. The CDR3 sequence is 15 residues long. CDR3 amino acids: CASSFLQGPSYEQYF. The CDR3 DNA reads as TGTGCCAGCAGCTTCTTACAGGGGCCCTCCTACGAGCAGTACTTC.

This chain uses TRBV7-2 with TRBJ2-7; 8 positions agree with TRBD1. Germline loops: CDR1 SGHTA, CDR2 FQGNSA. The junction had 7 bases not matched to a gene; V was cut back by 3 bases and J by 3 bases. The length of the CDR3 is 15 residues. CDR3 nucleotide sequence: TGTGCCAGCAGCTTTGGACAGGGTCGCAGCTACGAGCAGTACTTC. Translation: CASSFGQGRSYEQYF.

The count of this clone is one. The CDR3 coding sequence is TGTGCCATCAGTGAACAGGAGAGCGGGGCTAACTATGGCTACACCTTC. Residues: CAISEQESGANYGYTF. V and J are TRBV10-3 and TRBJ1-2, with D perhaps TRBD1 (5 bases). The CDR3 loop spans 16 amino acids. Germline V gene sequence: CDR1 ENHRY, CDR2 SYGVKD. V was trimmed by 3 bases and J by 0 bases, leaving 14 bases between them.

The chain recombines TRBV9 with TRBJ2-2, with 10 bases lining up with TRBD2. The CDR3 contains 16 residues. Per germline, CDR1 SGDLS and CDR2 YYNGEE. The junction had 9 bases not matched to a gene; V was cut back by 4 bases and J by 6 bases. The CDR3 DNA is TGTGCCAGCAGCACGGCAGCGGGGGGGCTTTCCGGGGAGCTGTTTTTT. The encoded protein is CASSTAAGGLSGELFF.

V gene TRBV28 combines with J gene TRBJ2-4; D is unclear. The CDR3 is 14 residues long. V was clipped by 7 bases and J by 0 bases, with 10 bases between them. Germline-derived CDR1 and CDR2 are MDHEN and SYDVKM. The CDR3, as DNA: TGTGCCAGCATGGGCCAACTAGCCAAAAACATTCAGTACTTC. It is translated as CASMGQLAKNIQYF. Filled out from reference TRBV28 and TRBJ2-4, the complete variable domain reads DVKVTQSSRYLVKRTGEKVFLECVQDMDHENMFWYRQDPGLGLRLIYFSYDVKMKEKGDIPEGYSVSREKKERFSLILESASTNQTSMYLCASMGQLAKNIQYFGAGTRLSVL.

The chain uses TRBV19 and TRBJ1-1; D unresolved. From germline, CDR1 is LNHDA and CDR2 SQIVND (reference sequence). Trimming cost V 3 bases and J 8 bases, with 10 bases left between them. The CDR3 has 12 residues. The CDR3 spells CASSMRSSEAFF. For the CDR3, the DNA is TGTGCCAGTAGTATGAGGTCGTCCGAAGCTTTCTTT.

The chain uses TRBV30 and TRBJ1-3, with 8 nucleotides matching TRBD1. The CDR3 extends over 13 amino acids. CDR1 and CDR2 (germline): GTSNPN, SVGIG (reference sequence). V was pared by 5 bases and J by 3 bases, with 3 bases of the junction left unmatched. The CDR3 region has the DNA TGTGCCTGGGACAGGGGAGGTGGAAACACCATATATTTT. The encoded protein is CAWDRGGGNTIYF.

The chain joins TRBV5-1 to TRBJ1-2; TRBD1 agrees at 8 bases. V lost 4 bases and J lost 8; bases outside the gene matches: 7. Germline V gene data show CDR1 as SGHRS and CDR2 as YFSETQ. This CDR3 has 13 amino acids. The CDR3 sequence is CASSERTGLGYTF. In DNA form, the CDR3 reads TGCGCCAGCAGCGAACGGACAGGGTTGGGCTACACCTTC.

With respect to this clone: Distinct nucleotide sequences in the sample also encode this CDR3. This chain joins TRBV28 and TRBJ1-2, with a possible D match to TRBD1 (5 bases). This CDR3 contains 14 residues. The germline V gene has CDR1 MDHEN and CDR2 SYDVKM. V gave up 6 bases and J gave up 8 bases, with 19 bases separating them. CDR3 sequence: CASSGRDSPRGYTF. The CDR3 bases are TGTGCCAGCAGCGGCCGGGACTCCCCTCGGGGCTACACCTTC.

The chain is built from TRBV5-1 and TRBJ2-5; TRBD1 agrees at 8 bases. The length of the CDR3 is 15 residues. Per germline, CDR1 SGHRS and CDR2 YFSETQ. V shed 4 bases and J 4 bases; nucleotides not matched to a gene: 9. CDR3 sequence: CASSTQTGAGETQYF. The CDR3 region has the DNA TGCGCCAGCAGCACTCAGACAGGGGCGGGAGAGACCCAGTACTTC.

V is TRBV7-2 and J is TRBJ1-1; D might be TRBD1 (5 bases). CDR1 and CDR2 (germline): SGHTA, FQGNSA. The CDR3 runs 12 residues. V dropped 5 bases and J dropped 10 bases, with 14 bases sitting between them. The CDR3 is CASSGGERRAFF. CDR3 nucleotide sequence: TGTGCCAGCAGCGGAGGGGAGAGGCGAGCTTTCTTT. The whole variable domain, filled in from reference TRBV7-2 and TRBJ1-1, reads GAGVSQSPSNKVTEKGKDVELRCDPISGHTALYWYRQSLGQGLEFLIYFQGNSAPDKSGLPSDRFSAERTGGSVSTLTIQRTQQEDSAVYLCASSGGERRAFFGQGTRLTVV.

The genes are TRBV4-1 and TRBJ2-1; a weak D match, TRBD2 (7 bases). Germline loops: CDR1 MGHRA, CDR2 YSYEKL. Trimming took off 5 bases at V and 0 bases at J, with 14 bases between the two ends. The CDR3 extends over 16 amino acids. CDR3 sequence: CASSAARGGSYNEQFF. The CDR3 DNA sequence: TGCGCCAGCAGCGCTGCAAGGGGGGGCTCCTACAATGAGCAGTTCTTC.